This is a list of T cell receptor beta chains from one sample in a study of blood T cell repertoires in COVID-19. Clones were read by immunoSEQ multiplex PCR, and TCRdb kept only the in-frame ones, dropping some. Here the sample spans 150,000 to 200,000 clones, approximately 85% being singletons. The sequencing input was peripheral blood. The receptors stem from a man aged 60 to 69 with acute or convalescent COVID-19. CDR3s include the opening cysteine and the closing phenylalanine or tryptophan. The D gene is left open where the match is weak. Where a row states a size, it is once, few, many or the class of an expanded clone; other rows omit it.

TRBV4-2	once	TRBD2	TRBJ2-7	CASSRSPLGGGYSYEQYF	TGTGCCAGCAGCCGGAGCCCTTTAGGCGGGGGGTATAGCTACGAGCAGTACTTC
TRBV5-4	NA	NA	TRBJ2-4	CASSPQEVNIQYF	TGTGCCAGCAGCCCCCAGGAGGTGAACATTCAGTACTTC
TRBV2	NA	NA	TRBJ2-1	CASSKERTADNEQFF	TGTGCCAGCAGCAAGGAGAGGACAGCGGACAATGAGCAGTTCTTC
TRBV27	NA	TRBD1	TRBJ2-7	CASSPYQGAYEQYF	TGTGCCAGCTCTCCTTATCAGGGGGCTTACGAGCAGTACTTC
TRBV27	NA	TRBD2	TRBJ2-7	CASSLRASGYEQYF	TGTGCCAGCAGTTTACGGGCTAGCGGCTACGAGCAGTACTTC
TRBV7-8	NA	NA	TRBJ1-6	CASSPEGRSGSPLHF	TGTGCCAGCAGCCCAGAGGGCAGATCTGGGTCACCCCTCCACTTT
TRBV11-1	NA	TRBD1	TRBJ2-3	CASSLTGGDLQSQYF	TGTGCCAGCAGTCTTACAGGGGGCGATCTCCAATCGCAGTATTTT
TRBV4-1	NA	TRBD2	TRBJ2-1	CASSREGAGGEQFF	TGCGCCAGCAGCCGTGAAGGGGCGGGAGGGGAGCAGTTCTTC
TRBV18	once	TRBD1	TRBJ2-1	CASSPYRGDEQFF	TGTGCCAGCTCACCATACAGGGGTGATGAGCAGTTCTTC
TRBV24-1	NA	TRBD2	TRBJ2-1	CATSGRLAGVNEQFF	TGTGCCACCAGTGGAAGGCTAGCGGGAGTCAATGAGCAGTTCTTC
TRBV5-1	NA	TRBD1	TRBJ1-1	CASSSTGQGQASRAEAFF	TGCGCCAGCAGCTCGACGGGACAGGGTCAAGCCTCCCGCGCTGAAGCTTTCTTT
TRBV5-1	once	TRBD1	TRBJ1-4	CASSPTGSATNEKLFF	TGCGCCAGCAGTCCGACAGGGTCAGCAACTAATGAAAAACTGTTTTTT
TRBV6-5	NA	NA	TRBJ1-4	CASSYLGTTNEKLFF	TGTGCCAGCAGTTACCTAGGAACCACTAATGAAAAACTGTTTTTT
TRBV19	NA	TRBD2	TRBJ2-7	CASSPRLAGFDEQYF	TGTGCCAGTAGTCCCAGACTAGCGGGGTTCGACGAGCAGTACTTC
TRBV2	few	NA	TRBJ2-5	CATSSGGETQYF	TGTGCCACCAGCAGTGGAGGGGAGACCCAGTACTTC
TRBV2	NA	TRBD1	TRBJ1-6	CASNLGQGDNSPLHF	TGTGCCAGCAACCTCGGACAGGGAGATAATTCACCCCTCCACTTT
TRBV28	NA	NA	TRBJ2-7	CATSPLVRVWVAYEQYF	TGTGCCACCTCCCCCCTCGTCAGGGTCTGGGTTGCCTACGAGCAGTACTTC
TRBV5-5	NA	NA	TRBJ1-2	CASSRRGNYGYTF	TGTGCCAGCAGCCGGCGGGGGAACTATGGCTACACCTTC
TRBV27	NA	TRBD1	TRBJ1-1	CASRRQGRGTEAFF	TGTGCCAGCAGACGACAGGGTAGAGGCACTGAAGCTTTCTTT
TRBV28	NA	NA	TRBJ2-7	CASSLGREAYEQYF	TGTGCCAGCAGTTTAGGCAGGGAAGCCTACGAGCAGTACTTC
TRBV28	NA	TRBD1	TRBJ2-7	CASSPMNRPGQVYF	TGTGCCAGCAGTCCGATGAACCGTCCGGGACAGGTGTACTTC
TRBV6-6	NA	TRBD1	TRBJ1-1	CASKNRGASTEAFF	TGTGCCAGCAAGAACAGGGGCGCGAGCACTGAAGCTTTCTTT
TRBV27	NA	TRBD2	TRBJ2-1	CASLRGGRYSYNEQFF	TGTGCCAGTCTGCGCGGGGGGCGCTATTCCTACAATGAGCAGTTCTTC
TRBV4-1	NA	TRBD2	TRBJ2-1	CASSQVTSGEQFF	TGCGCCAGCAGCCAAGTTACTAGCGGTGAGCAGTTCTTC
TRBV7-2	NA	NA	TRBJ1-5	CASSLSGTHYNQPQHF	TGTGCCAGCAGCCTCAGCGGGACACATTACAATCAGCCCCAGCATTTT
TRBV6-5	NA	TRBD1	TRBJ1-5	CASRPGQGRQPQHF	TGTGCCAGCAGGCCCGGACAGGGTCGCCAGCCCCAGCATTTT
TRBV5-6	NA	TRBD1	TRBJ1-1	CASSFRTGVRTEAFF	TGTGCCAGCAGCTTCCGAACAGGGGTGCGGACTGAAGCTTTCTTT
TRBV30	NA	NA	TRBJ2-3	CAWSQADTQYF	TGTGCCTGGAGCCAGGCAGATACGCAGTATTTT
TRBV6-4	NA	NA	TRBJ2-1	CASSDSSHNEQFF	TGTGCCAGCAGTGACTCTTCTCACAATGAGCAGTTCTTC
TRBV11-2	few	TRBD2	TRBJ2-5	CASAGGAETQYF	TGTGCCAGCGCGGGGGGGGCGGAGACCCAGTACTTC
TRBV5-4	NA	TRBD2	TRBJ2-7	CASSPGLAGSSSYEQYF	TGTGCCAGCAGCCCGGGACTAGCGGGGTCGAGCTCCTACGAGCAGTACTTC
TRBV7-2	NA	NA	TRBJ2-7	CASSLVGSGGPYEQYF	TGTGCCAGCAGCTTAGTCGGGTCAGGGGGGCCCTACGAGCAGTACTTC